A selection of T cell receptor beta chains follows, all from one sample in a study of T-cell memory formation after mild COVID-19. TCRdb re-analysed the 5' RACE reads in MiXCR, keeping a single row per CDR3 protein. The repertoire holds around 300,000 distinct CDR3 sequences, with about a sixth as singletons. Material for sequencing was PBMCs or a T cell subset sorted from them (not recorded which). All receptors derive from a man younger than 35 who had mild COVID-19 (a few samples of this study predate the infection). Cell type and time point are not known. Both conserved end residues are part of each CDR3. Fields, in order: J gene, clone size, CDR3 length, V gene, D gene, CDR3 protein, CDR3 DNA. D genes are given only for firm matches. The size of a clone is reported for some rows only, either as once, few or many, or as a class for expanded clones.

>TRBJ2-1|-|14|TRBV7-7|-
CASSLDPSYNEQFF
TGTGCCAGCAGCTTAGACCCATCCTACAATGAGCAGTTCTTC
>TRBJ2-1|many|11|TRBV5-1|-
CASSLWGEQFF
TGCGCCAGCAGCTTGTGGGGGGAGCAGTTCTTC
>TRBJ1-2|few|14|TRBV7-9|-
CASSKTDGNYGYTF
TGTGCCAGCAGCAAGACGGACGGTAACTATGGCTACACCTTC
>TRBJ2-3|many|14|TRBV7-7|-
CASSSRGHTDTQYF
TGTGCTAGCAGCTCCCGGGGCCACACAGATACGCAGTATTTT
>TRBJ2-2|-|15|TRBV12-3/TRBV12-4|-
CASSLGRRNTGELFF
TGTGCCAGCAGTTTAGGCCGGAGAAACACCGGGGAGCTGTTTTTT
>TRBJ2-3|-|17|TRBV28|TRBD1
CASSFSGGTGVIDTQYF
TGTGCCAGCAGTTTTAGTGGCGGGACAGGGGTAATAGATACGCAGTATTTT
>TRBJ2-7|-|12|TRBV3-1|-
CASRSGGYEQYF
TGTGCCAGCAGGAGTGGGGGCTACGAGCAGTACTTC
>TRBJ1-2|-|14|TRBV28|-
CASSLSPGTSGYTF
TGTGCCAGCAGTTTATCCCCAGGGACTTCTGGCTACACCTTC
>TRBJ2-1|few|12|TRBV20-1|-
CSASEAFDEQFF
TGCAGTGCTAGTGAAGCTTTCGATGAGCAGTTCTTC
>TRBJ2-7|-|13|TRBV6-5|-
CASSRDIGLEQYF
TGTGCCAGCAGCCGGGACATCGGGCTCGAGCAGTACTTC
>TRBJ2-5|-|18|TRBV7-2|TRBD1
CASSFSAGGVGFQETQYF
TGTGCCAGCAGCTTCTCGGCAGGGGGCGTCGGATTCCAAGAGACCCAGTACTTC
>TRBJ2-3|many|13|TRBV12-3/TRBV12-4|-
CASLAGLTDTQYF
TGTGCCAGCTTGGCGGGGCTCACAGATACGCAGTATTTT
>TRBJ2-5|-|13|TRBV5-1|-
CASSFTGPETQYF
TGCGCCAGCAGCTTTACAGGGCCAGAGACCCAGTACTTC
>TRBJ2-5|-|15|TRBV28|-
CASSFSSASQETQYF
TGTGCCAGCAGTTTTTCTAGTGCGTCACAAGAGACCCAGTACTTC
>TRBJ2-4|-|15|TRBV12-3/TRBV12-4|-
CASSFGGLAKNIQYF
TGTGCCAGCAGTTTCGGGGGTTTAGCCAAAAACATTCAGTACTTC
>TRBJ1-2|-|16|TRBV5-6|-
CASSGEVGQRIYGYTF
TGTGCCAGCAGCGGGGAAGTCGGGCAGAGGATCTATGGCTACACCTTC
>TRBJ1-5|-|15|TRBV25-1|-
CASSESGYRNQPQHF
TGTGCCAGCAGTGAATCAGGGTACCGCAATCAGCCCCAGCATTTT
>TRBJ2-5|-|14|TRBV20-1|-
CSATVGASKGTQYF
TGCAGTGCTACCGTCGGGGCTAGTAAGGGGACCCAGTACTTC
>TRBJ1-6|few|12|TRBV5-1|-
CAIGSYNSPLHF
TGCGCCATTGGCTCCTATAATTCACCCCTCCACTTT
>TRBJ1-2|-|13|TRBV7-2|-
CASSLASGLGYTF
TGTGCCAGCAGCTTAGCTTCGGGGCTTGGCTACACCTTC
>TRBJ1-2|many|15|TRBV6-6|-
CASSYSIRDSDGYTF
TGTGCCAGCAGTTACTCGATCCGGGACTCGGACGGCTACACCTTC
>TRBJ2-5|few|14|TRBV2|-
CASSEKILQETQYF
TGTGCCAGCAGTGAAAAGATACTTCAAGAGACCCAGTACTTC
>TRBJ2-7|-|15|TRBV7-2|TRBD2
CASSLGALAGYEQYF
TGTGCCAGCAGCTTGGGGGCGCTAGCGGGCTACGAGCAGTACTTC
>TRBJ2-2|-|14|TRBV7-9|TRBD1
CASSPETGVRELFF
TGTGCCAGCAGCCCAGAGACAGGGGTCCGGGAGCTGTTTTTT